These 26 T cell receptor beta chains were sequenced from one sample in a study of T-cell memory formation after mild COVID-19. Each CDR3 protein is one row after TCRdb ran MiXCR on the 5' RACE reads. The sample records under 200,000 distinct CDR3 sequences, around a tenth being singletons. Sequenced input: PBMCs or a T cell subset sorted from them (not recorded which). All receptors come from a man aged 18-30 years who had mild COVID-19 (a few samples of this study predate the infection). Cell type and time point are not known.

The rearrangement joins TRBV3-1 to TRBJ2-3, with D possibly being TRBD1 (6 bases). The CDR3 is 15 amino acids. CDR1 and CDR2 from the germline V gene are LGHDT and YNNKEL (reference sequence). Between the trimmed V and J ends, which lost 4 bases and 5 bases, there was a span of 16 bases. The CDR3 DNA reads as TGTGCCAGCAGCCGGTACCTCCAGGGGAAAGATACGCAGTATTTT. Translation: CASSRYLQGKDTQYF.

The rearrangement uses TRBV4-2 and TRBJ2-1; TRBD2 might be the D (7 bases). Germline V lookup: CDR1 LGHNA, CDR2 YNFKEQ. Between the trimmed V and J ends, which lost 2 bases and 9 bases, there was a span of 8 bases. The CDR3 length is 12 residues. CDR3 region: CASSQRGGEQFF. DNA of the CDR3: TGTGCCAGCAGCCAAAGGGGGGGTGAGCAGTTCTTC.

The CDR3 spells CSARVVSGGANEQFF. CDR3 coding DNA: TGCAGTGCTAGAGTTGTCAGCGGGGGGGCGAATGAGCAGTTCTTC. This chain uses TRBV20-1 with TRBJ2-1, with 10 bases fitting TRBD2. V dropped 1 base and J dropped 7; count of bases not matched to a gene: 7. CDR1 is DFQATT, CDR2 SNEGSKA, per germline (reference sequence). There are 15 residues in the CDR3.

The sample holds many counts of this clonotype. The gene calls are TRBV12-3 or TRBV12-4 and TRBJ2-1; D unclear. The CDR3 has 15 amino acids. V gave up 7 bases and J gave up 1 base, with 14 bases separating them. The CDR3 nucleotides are TGTGCCAGCAACCATAGGCGAGTATCCTACAATGAGCAGTTCTTC. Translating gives CASNHRRVSYNEQFF.

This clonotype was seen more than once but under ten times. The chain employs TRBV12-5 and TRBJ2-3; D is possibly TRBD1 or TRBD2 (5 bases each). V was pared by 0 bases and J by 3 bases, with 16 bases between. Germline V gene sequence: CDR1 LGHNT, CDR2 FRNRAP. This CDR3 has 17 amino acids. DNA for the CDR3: TGTGCTAGTGGTTTGGTTGGGACGGAGTTATTTACAGATACGCAGTATTTT. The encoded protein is CASGLVGTELFTDTQYF.

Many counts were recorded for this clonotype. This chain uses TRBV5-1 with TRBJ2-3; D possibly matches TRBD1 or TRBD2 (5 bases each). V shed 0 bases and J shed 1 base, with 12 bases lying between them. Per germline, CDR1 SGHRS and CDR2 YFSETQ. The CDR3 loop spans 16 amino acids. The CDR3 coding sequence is TGCGCCAGCAGCTTGGGGGTCCGGGACCGCACAGATACGCAGTATTTT. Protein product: CASSLGVRDRTDTQYF.

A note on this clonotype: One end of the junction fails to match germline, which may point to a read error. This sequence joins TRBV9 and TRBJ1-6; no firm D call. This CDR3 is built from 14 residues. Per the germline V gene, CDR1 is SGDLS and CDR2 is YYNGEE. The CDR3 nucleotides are TGTGCCAGCAGCGTACAGGAGTATAATTCACTCCTCCACTTT. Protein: CASSVQEYNSLLHF.

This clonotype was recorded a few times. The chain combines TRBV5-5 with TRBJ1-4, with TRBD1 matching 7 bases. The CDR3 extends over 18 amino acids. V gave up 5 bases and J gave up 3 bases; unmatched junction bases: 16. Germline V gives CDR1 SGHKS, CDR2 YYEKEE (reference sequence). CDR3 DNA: TGTGCCAGCAGGAGACAGGGAGGGACTAGGATGGCTAATGAAAAACTGTTTTTT. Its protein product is CASRRQGGTRMANEKLFF.

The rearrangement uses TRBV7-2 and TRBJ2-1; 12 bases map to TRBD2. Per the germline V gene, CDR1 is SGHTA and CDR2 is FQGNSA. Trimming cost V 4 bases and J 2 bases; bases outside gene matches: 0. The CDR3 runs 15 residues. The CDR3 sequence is CASSWTSGTYNEQFF. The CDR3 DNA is TGTGCCAGCAGCTGGACTAGCGGGACCTACAATGAGCAGTTCTTC.

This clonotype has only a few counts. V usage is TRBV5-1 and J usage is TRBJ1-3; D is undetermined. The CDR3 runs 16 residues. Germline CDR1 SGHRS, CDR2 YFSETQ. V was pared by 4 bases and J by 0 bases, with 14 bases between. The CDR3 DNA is TGCGCCAGCAGCCGGGCCCAAGGATTCTCTGGAAACACCATATATTTT. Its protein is CASSRAQGFSGNTIYF.

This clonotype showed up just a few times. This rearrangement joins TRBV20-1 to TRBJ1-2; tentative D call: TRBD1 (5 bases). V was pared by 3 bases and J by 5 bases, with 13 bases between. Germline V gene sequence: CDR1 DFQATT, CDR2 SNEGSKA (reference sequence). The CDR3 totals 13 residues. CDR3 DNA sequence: TGCAGTGCTAGTTATGGGGGGGAATATGGCTACACCTTC. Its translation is CSASYGGEYGYTF.

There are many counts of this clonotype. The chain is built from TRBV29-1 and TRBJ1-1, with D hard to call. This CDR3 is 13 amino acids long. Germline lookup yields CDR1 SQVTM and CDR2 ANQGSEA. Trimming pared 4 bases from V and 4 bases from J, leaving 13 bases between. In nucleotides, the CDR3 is TGCAGCGTTGGCTGGGTTTTAAGCACTGAAGCTTTCTTT. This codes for CSVGWVLSTEAFF.

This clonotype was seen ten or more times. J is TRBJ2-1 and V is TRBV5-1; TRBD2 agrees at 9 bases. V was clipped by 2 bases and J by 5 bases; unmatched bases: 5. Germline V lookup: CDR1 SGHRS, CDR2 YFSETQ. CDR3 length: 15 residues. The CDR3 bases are TGCGCCAGCAGCTTCGGCGGGGGGGCCCACAATGAGCAGTTCTTC. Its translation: CASSFGGGAHNEQFF.

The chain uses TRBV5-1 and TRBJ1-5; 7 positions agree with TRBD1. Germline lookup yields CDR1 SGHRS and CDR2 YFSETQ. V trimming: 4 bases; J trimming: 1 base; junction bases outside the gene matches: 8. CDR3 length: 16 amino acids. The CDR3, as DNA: TGCGCCAGCAGCCACGAACCCAGGGGGAGCAATCAGCCCCAGCATTTT. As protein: CASSHEPRGSNQPQHF.

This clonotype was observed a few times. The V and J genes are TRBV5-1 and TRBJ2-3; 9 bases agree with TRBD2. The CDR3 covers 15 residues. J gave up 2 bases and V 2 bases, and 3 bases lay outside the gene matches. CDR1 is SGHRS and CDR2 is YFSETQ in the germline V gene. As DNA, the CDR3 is TGCGCCAGCAGCTTTCTAGCGGGGACCACAGATACGCAGTATTTT. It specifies CASSFLAGTTDTQYF. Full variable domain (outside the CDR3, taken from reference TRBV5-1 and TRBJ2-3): KAGVTQTPRYLIKTRGQQVTLSCSPISGHRSVSWYQQTPGQGLQFLFEYFSETQRNKGNFPGRFSGRQFSNSRSEMNVSTLELGDSALYLCASSFLAGTTDTQYFGPGTRLTVL.

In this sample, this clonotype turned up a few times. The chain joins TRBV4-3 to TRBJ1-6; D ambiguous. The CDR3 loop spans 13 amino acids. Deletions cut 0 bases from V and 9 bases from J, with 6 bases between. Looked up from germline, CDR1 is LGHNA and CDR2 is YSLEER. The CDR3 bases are TGCGCCAGCAGCCAAGACGGAGGTTCACCCCTCCACTTT. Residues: CASSQDGGSPLHF.

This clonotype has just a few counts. CDR3 coding DNA: TGCAGCGTATGCTATCTGACCGGGACAGGGGCTCAAGAGACCCAGTACTTC. Residues: CSVCYLTGTGAQETQYF. J is TRBJ2-5 and V is TRBV29-1; 10 bases agree with TRBD1. The CDR3 spans 17 residues. From germline, CDR1 is SQVTM and CDR2 ANQGSEA. V was pared by 6 bases and J by 2 bases, with 15 bases of the junction left unmatched.

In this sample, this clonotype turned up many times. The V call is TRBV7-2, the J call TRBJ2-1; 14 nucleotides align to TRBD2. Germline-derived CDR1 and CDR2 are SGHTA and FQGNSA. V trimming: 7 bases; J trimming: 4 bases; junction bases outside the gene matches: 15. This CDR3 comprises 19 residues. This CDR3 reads CASNPRGTSGGPKYNEQFF. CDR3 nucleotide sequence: TGTGCCAGCAACCCCAGGGGGACTAGCGGGGGCCCCAAATACAATGAGCAGTTCTTC.

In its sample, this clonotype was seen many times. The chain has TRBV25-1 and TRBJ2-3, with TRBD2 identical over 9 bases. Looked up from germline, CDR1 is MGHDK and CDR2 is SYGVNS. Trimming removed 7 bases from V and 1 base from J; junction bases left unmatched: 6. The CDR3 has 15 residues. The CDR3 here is CASTPKRGGTDTQYF. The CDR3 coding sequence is TGTGCCAGCACCCCAAAGCGGGGGGGCACAGATACGCAGTATTTT.

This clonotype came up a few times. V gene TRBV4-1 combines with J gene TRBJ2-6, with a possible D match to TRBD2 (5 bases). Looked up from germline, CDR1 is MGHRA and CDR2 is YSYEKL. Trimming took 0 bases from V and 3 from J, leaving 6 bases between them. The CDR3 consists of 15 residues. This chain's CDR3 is CASSQDRGGANVLTF. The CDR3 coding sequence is TGCGCCAGCAGCCAAGATCGGGGTGGGGCCAACGTCCTGACTTTC.

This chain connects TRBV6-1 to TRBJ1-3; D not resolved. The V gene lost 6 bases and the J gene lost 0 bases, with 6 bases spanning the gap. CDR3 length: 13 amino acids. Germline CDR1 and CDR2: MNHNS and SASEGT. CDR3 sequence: CASRRFSGNTIYF. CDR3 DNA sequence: TGTGCCAGCAGGCGGTTCTCTGGAAACACCATATATTTT.

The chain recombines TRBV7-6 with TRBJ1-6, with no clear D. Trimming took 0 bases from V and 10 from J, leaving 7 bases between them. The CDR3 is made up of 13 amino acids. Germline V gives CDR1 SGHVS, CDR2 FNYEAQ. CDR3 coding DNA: TGTGCCAGCAGCTTAGCCCCCAGATCACCCCTCCACTTT. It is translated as CASSLAPRSPLHF.

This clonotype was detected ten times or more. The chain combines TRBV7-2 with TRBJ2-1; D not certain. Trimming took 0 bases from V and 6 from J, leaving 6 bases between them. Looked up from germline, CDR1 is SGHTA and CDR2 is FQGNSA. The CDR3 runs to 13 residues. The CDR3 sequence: CASSLAAVNEQFF. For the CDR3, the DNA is TGTGCCAGCAGCTTAGCGGCCGTCAATGAGCAGTTCTTC.

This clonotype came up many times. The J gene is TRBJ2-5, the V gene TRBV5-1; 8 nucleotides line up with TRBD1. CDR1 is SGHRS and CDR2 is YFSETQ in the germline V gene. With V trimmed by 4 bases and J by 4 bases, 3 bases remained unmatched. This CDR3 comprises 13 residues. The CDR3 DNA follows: TGCGCCAGCAGCCTACAGGGGGGAGAGACCCAGTACTTC. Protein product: CASSLQGGETQYF.

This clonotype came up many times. The CDR3 sequence is CANALAGYNEQFF. The CDR3 nucleotides are TGTGCCAACGCACTAGCGGGGTATAATGAGCAGTTCTTC. The rearrangement uses TRBV2 and TRBJ2-1; 10 positions agree with TRBD2. The CDR3 extends over 13 amino acids. V lost 10 bases, J lost 7 bases, and 7 bases stayed unmatched. Looked up from germline, CDR1 is SNHLY and CDR2 is FYNNEI. The whole variable domain, filled in from reference TRBV2 and TRBJ2-1, reads EPEVTQTPSHQVTQMGQEVILRCVPISNHLYFYWYRQILGQKVEFLVSFYNNEISEKSEIFDDQFSVERPDGSNFTLKIRSTKLEDSAMYFCANALAGYNEQFFGPGTRLTVL.

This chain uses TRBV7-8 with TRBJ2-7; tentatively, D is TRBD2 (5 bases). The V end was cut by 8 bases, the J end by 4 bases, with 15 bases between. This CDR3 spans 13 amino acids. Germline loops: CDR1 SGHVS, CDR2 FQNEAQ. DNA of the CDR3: TGTGCCAGCTCTCCGAGCGGTTTATACGAGCAGTACTTC. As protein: CASSPSGLYEQYF.